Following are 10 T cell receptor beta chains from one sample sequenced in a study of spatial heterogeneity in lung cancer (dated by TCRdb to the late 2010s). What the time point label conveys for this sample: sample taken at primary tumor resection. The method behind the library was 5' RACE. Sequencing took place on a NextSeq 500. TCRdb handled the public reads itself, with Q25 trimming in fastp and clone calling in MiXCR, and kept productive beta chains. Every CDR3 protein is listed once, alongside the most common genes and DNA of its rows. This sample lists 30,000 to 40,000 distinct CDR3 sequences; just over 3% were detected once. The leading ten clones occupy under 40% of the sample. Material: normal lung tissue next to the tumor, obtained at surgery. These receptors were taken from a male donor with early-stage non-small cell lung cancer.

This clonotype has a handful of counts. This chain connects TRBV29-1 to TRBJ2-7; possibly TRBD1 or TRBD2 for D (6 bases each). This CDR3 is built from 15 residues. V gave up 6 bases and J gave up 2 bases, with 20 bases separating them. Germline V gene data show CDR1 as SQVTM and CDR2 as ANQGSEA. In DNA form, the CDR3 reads TGCAGCGTGAGGGGGGTAAGAAGTGACACCTACGAGCAGTACTTC. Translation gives CSVRGVRSDTYEQYF.

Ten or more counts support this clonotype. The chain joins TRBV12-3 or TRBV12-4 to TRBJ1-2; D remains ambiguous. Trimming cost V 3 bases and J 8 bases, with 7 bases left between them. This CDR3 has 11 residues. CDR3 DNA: TGTGCCAGCAGTTTGGGAGGCGGCTACACCTTC. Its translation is CASSLGGGYTF.

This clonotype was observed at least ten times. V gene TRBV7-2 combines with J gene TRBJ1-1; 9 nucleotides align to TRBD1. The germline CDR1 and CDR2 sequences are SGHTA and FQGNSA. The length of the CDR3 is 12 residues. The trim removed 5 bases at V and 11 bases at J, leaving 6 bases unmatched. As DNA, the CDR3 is TGTGCCAGCAGCGAAGGGACAGGGATTGCTTTCTTT. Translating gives CASSEGTGIAFF.

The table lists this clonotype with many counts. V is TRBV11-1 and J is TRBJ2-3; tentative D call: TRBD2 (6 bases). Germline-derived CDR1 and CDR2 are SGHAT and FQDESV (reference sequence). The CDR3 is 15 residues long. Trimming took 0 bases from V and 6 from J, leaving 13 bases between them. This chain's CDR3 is CASSLAGGASDTQYF. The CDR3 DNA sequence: TGTGCCAGCAGCTTAGCAGGAGGGGCTAGTGATACGCAGTATTTT.

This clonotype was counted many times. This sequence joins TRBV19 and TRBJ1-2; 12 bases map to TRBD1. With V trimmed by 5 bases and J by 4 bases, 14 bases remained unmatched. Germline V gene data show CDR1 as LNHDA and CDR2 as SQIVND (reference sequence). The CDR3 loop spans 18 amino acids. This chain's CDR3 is CASSPTGDRGHLAYGYTF. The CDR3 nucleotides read TGTGCCAGTAGTCCCACCGGGGACAGGGGGCATCTCGCCTATGGCTACACCTTC. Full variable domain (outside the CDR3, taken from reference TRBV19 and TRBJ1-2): DGGITQSPKYLFRKEGQNVTLSCEQNLNHDAMYWYRQDPGQGLRLIYYSQIVNDFQKGDIAEGYSVSREKKESFPLTVTSAQKNPTAFYLCASSPTGDRGHLAYGYTFGSGTRLTVV.

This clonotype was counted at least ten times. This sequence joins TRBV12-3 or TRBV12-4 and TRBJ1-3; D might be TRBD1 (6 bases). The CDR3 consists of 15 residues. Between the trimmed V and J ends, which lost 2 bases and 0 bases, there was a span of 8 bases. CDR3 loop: CASSLPGASGNTIYF. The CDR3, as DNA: TGTGCCAGCAGTTTACCGGGGGCCTCTGGAAACACCATATATTTT.

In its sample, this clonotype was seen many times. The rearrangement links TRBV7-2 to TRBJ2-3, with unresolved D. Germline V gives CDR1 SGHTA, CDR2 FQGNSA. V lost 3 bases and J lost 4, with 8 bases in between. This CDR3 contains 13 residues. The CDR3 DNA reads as TGTGCCAGCAGCTTGGGCCCCGCAGATACGCAGTATTTT. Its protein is CASSLGPADTQYF. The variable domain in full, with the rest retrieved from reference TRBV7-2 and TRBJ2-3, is GAGVSQSPSNKVTEKGKDVELRCDPISGHTALYWYRQSLGQGLEFLIYFQGNSAPDKSGLPSDRFSAERTGGSVSTLTIQRTQQEDSAVYLCASSLGPADTQYFGPGTRLTVL.

The CDR3 DNA follows: TGCAGTGTTGGGACGGGCACAGATACGCAGTATTTT. It translates to CSVGTGTDTQYF. The chain couples TRBV20-1 to TRBJ2-3; D assignment may be TRBD1 or TRBD2 (5 bases each). V gave up 7 bases and J gave up 1 base, with 9 bases separating them. CDR3 length: 12 residues. Germline CDR1 reads DFQATT; CDR2 reads SNEGSKA (reference sequence).

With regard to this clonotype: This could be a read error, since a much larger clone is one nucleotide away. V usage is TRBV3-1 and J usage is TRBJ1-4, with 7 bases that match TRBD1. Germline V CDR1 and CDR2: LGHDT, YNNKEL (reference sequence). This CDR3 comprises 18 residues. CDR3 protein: CASSRWTGTFSTNEKQFF. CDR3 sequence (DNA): TGTGCCAGCAGCCGATGGACAGGAACCTTTTCAACTAATGAAAAACAGTTTTTT. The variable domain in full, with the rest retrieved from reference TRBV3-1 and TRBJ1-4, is DTAVSQTPKYLVTQMGNDKSIKCEQNLGHDTMYWYKQDSKKFLKIMFSYNNKELIINETVPNRFSPKSPDKAHLNLHINSLELGDSAVYFCASSRWTGTFSTNEKQFFGSGTQLSVL.

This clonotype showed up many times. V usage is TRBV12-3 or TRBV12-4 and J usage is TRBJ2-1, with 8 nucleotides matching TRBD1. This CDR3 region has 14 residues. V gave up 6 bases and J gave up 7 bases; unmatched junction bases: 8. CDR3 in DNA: TGTGCCAGCAGATCAGGGACAGGTCGGAATGAGCAGTTCTTC. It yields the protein CASRSGTGRNEQFF.